The 26 T cell receptor beta chains listed next were all sequenced from one sample in a study of T cells in Graves' hyperthyroidism and ophthalmopathy. The source material, RNA transcripts, was used to amplify TCR beta CDR3 regions. TCR CDR3 regions were first amplified by RT-PCR with HTBI primers. Each CDR3 protein gets one entry after TCRdb re-called the multiplex PCR reads with MiXCR. The data show roughly 800,000 distinct CDR3 sequences, 38% seen once. The sample consisted of blood. These receptors all stem from a man between 18 and 35 years old with Graves' hyperthyroidism.

Many counts were recorded for this clonotype. Germline is not matched at one junction end, which may reflect a read error. CDR3 loop: CASSLAGQPQHF. CDR3 DNA: TGTGCTAGCAGCTTAGCGGGTCAGCCCCAGCATTTT. J is TRBJ1-5 and V is TRBV7-9; no firm D call. The CDR3 covers 12 residues. Germline lookup yields CDR1 SEHNR and CDR2 FQNEAQ (reference sequence).

Regarding this clonotype: This may arise from a read error, as a much more abundant clone is one base away. This chain connects TRBV7-9 to TRBJ2-2; no clear D gene. V lost 3 bases and J 0 bases, leaving 5 bases between the germline ends. CDR3 size: 14 residues. CDR1 is SEHNR, CDR2 FQNEAQ, per germline (reference sequence). The CDR3 DNA is TGTGCCAGCAGCTTCGTCTCGAACACCGGGGAGCTGTTTTTT. This sequence encodes CASSFVSNTGELFF.

The chain links TRBV6-5 to TRBJ1-1; possible D gene TRBD1, 5 bases. V lost 2 bases to trimming and J lost 8 bases, with 12 bases between them. CDR1 is MNHEY, CDR2 SVGAGI, per germline. The CDR3 extends over 13 amino acids. For the CDR3, the DNA is TGTGCCAGCAGTTACGGGACCGCGCGAGAAGCTTTCTTT. It codes for CASSYGTAREAFF.

The CDR3 DNA reads TGTGCCACCAGCAGAGTGGTGCAAGTTGAGAACACCGGGGAGCTGTTTTTT. Translation gives CATSRVVQVENTGELFF. The rearrangement joins TRBV15 to TRBJ2-2; D call uncertain. Trimming shortened V by 1 base and J by 1 base, and 13 bases separated the two germline ends. Germline CDR1 LNHNV, CDR2 YYDKDF (reference sequence). The CDR3 runs to 17 residues.

This sequence joins TRBV10-3 and TRBJ1-5; D remains ambiguous. Trimming pared 7 bases from V and 0 bases from J, leaving 10 bases between. In germline, CDR1 is ENHRY, CDR2 SYGVKD. This CDR3 contains 14 residues. The CDR3 here is CAIKDGDSNQPQHF. The CDR3 DNA is TGTGCCATCAAGGACGGGGATAGCAATCAGCCCCAGCATTTT.

This clonotype was picked up many times. This chain connects TRBV29-1 to TRBJ2-5, with TRBD1 matching over 7 bases. The V gene end was trimmed by 6 bases and the J gene end by 5 bases; junction bases not matched to a gene: 6. The CDR3 spans 12 residues. The germline V gene has CDR1 SQVTM and CDR2 ANQGSEA. Written as DNA, the CDR3 is TGCAGCGTGGTCACAGGGGCGGAGACCCAGTACTTC. Translated, it gives CSVVTGAETQYF.

This clonotype was seen ten or more times. The chain is built from TRBV9 and TRBJ1-1; tentatively, D is TRBD1 (5 bases). From germline, CDR1 is SGDLS and CDR2 YYNGEE. Trimming removed 4 bases at V and 4 bases at J, with 11 bases between. CDR3 length equals 13 residues. CDR3 DNA: TGTGCCAGCAGCCCAAGGGGCGGCACTGAAGCTTTCTTT. This translates into CASSPRGGTEAFF.

The V call is TRBV7-6, the J call TRBJ2-6; D remains unclear. Germline assignment: CDR1 SGHVS and CDR2 FNYEAQ. V lost 8 bases and J 0 bases, leaving 20 bases between the germline ends. The CDR3 spans 18 residues. The CDR3 nucleotides read TGTGCCAGCTCACCACCCCCTTCGGCAGTCTCTGGGGCCAACGTCCTGACTTTC. Translating it yields CASSPPPSAVSGANVLTF.

V is TRBV29-1 and J is TRBJ2-3; 7 nucleotides match TRBD2. CDR3 size: 14 residues. V lost 6 bases and J lost 0; bases outside the gene matches: 6. In germline, CDR1 is SQVTM, CDR2 ANQGSEA. This CDR3 reads CSVDLADSTDTQYF. CDR3 bases: TGCAGCGTCGATCTAGCGGATAGCACAGATACGCAGTATTTT.

This clonotype appeared many times. CDR3 sequence: CSGGGGHSYEQYF. In DNA, the CDR3 is TGCAGTGGGGGTGGTGGACACTCCTACGAGCAGTACTTC. The chain is built from TRBV20-1 and TRBJ2-7; weak D call: TRBD1 (5 bases). The germline gives CDR1 DFQATT, CDR2 SNEGSKA (reference sequence). CDR3 length equals 13 residues. Between the trimmed V and J ends, which lost 7 bases and 0 bases, there was a span of 13 bases.

This clonotype has more than one count but fewer than ten. This chain uses TRBV12-3 or TRBV12-4 with TRBJ1-2; weak D call: TRBD1 (5 bases). The CDR3 covers 13 residues. V was clipped by 5 bases and J by 5 bases, with 12 bases between them. The CDR3 DNA follows: TGTGCCAGCAGTCTTCTTGAGGGGTATGGCTACACCTTC. The encoded protein is CASSLLEGYGYTF.

The rearrangement uses TRBV10-3 and TRBJ1-5, with D unresolved. Looked up from germline, CDR1 is ENHRY and CDR2 is SYGVKD. The CDR3 has 15 residues. Trimming removed 6 bases at V and 0 bases at J, with 12 bases between. Written as DNA, the CDR3 is TGTGCCATCAGGGTAACATGGGATAGCAATCAGCCCCAGCATTTT. Protein: CAIRVTWDSNQPQHF.

This clonotype appeared many times. The V gene is TRBV2, the J gene TRBJ1-2; 7 nucleotides match TRBD1. The CDR3 is 14 residues long. The J segment lost 2 bases and the V segment lost 6 bases, leaving 6 bases of the junction unmatched. Germline V gene data show CDR1 as SNHLY and CDR2 as FYNNEI. The CDR3 loop is CASSSTGNNYGYTF. CDR3 nucleotide sequence: TGTGCCAGCAGCTCGACAGGGAACAACTATGGCTACACCTTC.

Only one count was recorded for this clonotype. This may be a read error, as it is one base from a much larger clone. The conserved final phenylalanine or tryptophan is absent from the CDR3, which likely points to a read error. CDR3: CATSGQAGDVQETQYS. CDR3 bases: TGTGCCACCAGTGGGCAGGCAGGGGATGTACAAGAGACCCAGTACTCC. The rearrangement links TRBV24-1 to TRBJ2-5; the D gene is possibly TRBD1 (6 bases). Germline CDR1 and CDR2: KGHDR and SFDVKD. This CDR3 region has 16 residues. V lost 5 bases and J lost 2, with 17 bases in between.

The rearrangement links TRBV7-9 to TRBJ2-7; possibly TRBD1 or TRBD2 for D (6 bases each). Trimming left V 5 bases short and J 3 bases short, with 17 bases between. The germline gives CDR1 SEHNR, CDR2 FQNEAQ (reference sequence). CDR3 length: 15 residues. The CDR3 loop is CASSPEAGGFYEQYF. The CDR3, as DNA: TGTGCCAGCAGCCCCGAGGCCGGGGGCTTCTACGAGCAGTACTTC.

To note about this clonotype: A read error may produce the germline difference seen at one junction end. This sequence joins TRBV7-9 and TRBJ2-7; D gene uncertain. Germline V gene sequence: CDR1 SEHNR, CDR2 FQNEAQ (reference sequence). This CDR3 region has 14 residues. CDR3 bases: TGCGCCAGCAGCCGATCCTGGGCGGCCTACGAGCAGTACTTC. Translated: CASSRSWAAYEQYF.

Many counts were recorded for this clonotype. This chain links TRBV10-3 with TRBJ2-2; 10 bases match TRBD1. Germline V gives CDR1 ENHRY, CDR2 SYGVKD. The junction had 3 bases not matched to a gene; V was cut back by 10 bases and J by 4 bases. The CDR3 covers 13 residues. The CDR3 reads CATGTGVTGELFF. CDR3 in DNA: TGTGCCACCGGGACAGGGGTCACCGGGGAGCTGTTTTTT.

There are many counts of this clonotype. The J gene is TRBJ1-1, the V gene TRBV19; tentatively, D is TRBD1 (5 bases). The CDR3 has 13 residues. Germline lookup yields CDR1 LNHDA and CDR2 SQIVND (reference sequence). V was shortened by 6 bases and J by 5 bases, with 13 bases between the two germline ends. Here the CDR3 DNA reads TGTGCCAGTAGCTGGGGGGGAAGGACTGAAGCTTTCTTT. Protein product: CASSWGGRTEAFF.

This clonotype appeared a few times. The chain carries TRBV20-1 and TRBJ1-1, with a possible D match to TRBD1 (5 bases). V lost 6 bases to trimming and J lost 0 bases, with 17 bases between them. The CDR3 contains 15 residues. Per germline, CDR1 DFQATT and CDR2 SNEGSKA (reference sequence). The CDR3: CSAPNGAAMNTEAFF. CDR3 DNA sequence: TGCAGTGCCCCGAATGGGGCAGCCATGAACACTGAAGCTTTCTTT.

This clonotype appeared a few times. The V gene is TRBV11-3, the J gene TRBJ2-6; D possibly corresponds to TRBD2 (5 bases). CDR3 size: 16 residues. CDR1 SGHNT and CDR2 YENEEA come from the germline V gene. The V end lost 2 bases, the J end lost 0 bases, and 8 bases lay between the germline ends. The CDR3 spells CASSLSRGSGANVLTF. CDR3 DNA sequence: TGTGCCAGCAGCTTATCACGGGGCTCTGGGGCCAACGTCCTGACTTTC. Using reference TRBV11-3 and TRBJ2-6 for the parts outside the CDR3, the full variable domain is EAGVVQSPRYKIIEKKQPVAFWCNPISGHNTLYWYLQNLGQGPELLIRYENEEAVDDSQLPKDRFSAERLKGVDSTLKIQPAELGDSAVYLCASSLSRGSGANVLTFGAGSRLTVL.

Of note for this clonotype: The junction departs from germline at one end; a sequencing error may be responsible. The chain links TRBV7-9 to TRBJ2-5; 7 bases map to TRBD1. The germline CDR1 and CDR2 sequences are SEHNR and FQNEAQ (reference sequence). The CDR3 consists of 16 residues. In nucleotides, the CDR3 is TGCGCCAGCAGCCAAGAACACAGGGGAGTCGAGGAGACCCAGTACTTC. Amino acids: CASSQEHRGVEETQYF. Drawing the rest from reference TRBV7-9 and TRBJ2-5, the complete variable domain is DTGVSQNPRHKITKRGQNVTFRCDPISEHNRLYWYRQTLGQGPEFLTYFQNEAQLEKSRLLSDRFSAERPKGSFSTLEIQRTEQGDSAMYLCASSQEHRGVEETQYFGPGTRLLVL.

This clonotype appeared a few times. The V call is TRBV9, the J call TRBJ2-7, with 7 bases aligning to TRBD2. The CDR3 sequence is 15 residues long. Germline V CDR1 and CDR2: SGDLS, YYNGEE. V lost 4 bases, J lost 3 bases, and 10 bases stayed unmatched. As DNA, the CDR3 is TGTGCCAGCAGCCAAGAGATCAGCGGGGTCTACGAGCAGTACTTC. Amino acid sequence: CASSQEISGVYEQYF.

As for this clonotype: The junction departs from the called germline gene at one end, perhaps through a read error. This chain connects TRBV24-1 to TRBJ2-5; D gene ambiguous. Germline values: CDR1 KGHDR, CDR2 SFDVKD. CDR3 length: 14 amino acids. In DNA form, the CDR3 reads TGTGCCAGCAGTTTAAAGGCCTTACAAGAGACCCAGTACTTC. Translated, it gives CASSLKALQETQYF.

On this clonotype: The junction departs from the called germline gene at one end, perhaps through a read error. The chain couples TRBV10-3 to TRBJ2-5; 15 nucleotides match TRBD2. This CDR3 has 16 residues. Germline CDR1 and CDR2: ENHRY and SYGVKD. The CDR3 spells CASSEGLAGGLETQYF. The CDR3 DNA follows: TGTGCCAGCAGTGAAGGACTAGCGGGGGGGCTAGAGACCCAGTACTTC.

This chain connects TRBV10-3 to TRBJ2-7; TRBD2 is a possible D gene (6 bases). The germline CDR1 and CDR2 sequences are ENHRY and SYGVKD. The V and J ends lost 6 bases and 3 bases respectively, with 21 bases between them. This CDR3 is built from 16 residues. CDR3 nucleotides: TGTGCCATCAGGACCGGCAGGGACGGGGACTTCTACGAGCAGTACTTC. This translates into CAIRTGRDGDFYEQYF.

This chain uses TRBV7-9 with TRBJ1-1; 9 bases map to TRBD1. Germline V CDR1 and CDR2: SEHNR, FQNEAQ (reference sequence). V lost 5 bases and J lost 0; bases outside the gene matches: 7. The CDR3 covers 16 residues. The CDR3 here is CASSLGTGYMNTEAFF. The CDR3 DNA follows: TGTGCCAGCAGCCTGGGGACAGGGTATATGAACACTGAAGCTTTCTTT.